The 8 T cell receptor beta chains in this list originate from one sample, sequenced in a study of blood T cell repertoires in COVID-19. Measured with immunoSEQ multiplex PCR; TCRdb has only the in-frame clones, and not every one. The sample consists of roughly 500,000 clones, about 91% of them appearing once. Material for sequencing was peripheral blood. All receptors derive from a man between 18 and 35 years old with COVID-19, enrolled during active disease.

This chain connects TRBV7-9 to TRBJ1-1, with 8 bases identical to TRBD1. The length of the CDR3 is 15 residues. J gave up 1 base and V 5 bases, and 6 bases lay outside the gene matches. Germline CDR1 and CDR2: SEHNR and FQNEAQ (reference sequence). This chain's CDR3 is CASSPWTGKNTEAFF. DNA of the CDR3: TGTGCCAGCAGCCCTTGGACAGGGAAGAACACTGAAGCTTTCTTT.

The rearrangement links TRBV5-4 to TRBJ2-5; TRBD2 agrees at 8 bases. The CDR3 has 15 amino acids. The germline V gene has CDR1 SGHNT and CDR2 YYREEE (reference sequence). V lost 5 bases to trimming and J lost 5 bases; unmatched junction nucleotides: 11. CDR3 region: CASSSGGLRLETQYF. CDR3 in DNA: TGTGCCAGCAGTTCGGGAGGGCTCAGGTTGGAGACCCAGTACTTC.

The CDR3 coding sequence is TGTGCCAGCAGTTACTCGTGGGGGAGGTACAATGAGCAGTTCTTC. It specifies CASSYSWGRYNEQFF. The V call is TRBV6-5, the J call TRBJ2-1; weak D call: TRBD2 (6 bases). Germline-derived CDR1 and CDR2 are MNHEY and SVGAGI. The CDR3 totals 15 residues. With 0 bases removed from V and 4 bases from J, the gap between germline ends came to 10 bases.

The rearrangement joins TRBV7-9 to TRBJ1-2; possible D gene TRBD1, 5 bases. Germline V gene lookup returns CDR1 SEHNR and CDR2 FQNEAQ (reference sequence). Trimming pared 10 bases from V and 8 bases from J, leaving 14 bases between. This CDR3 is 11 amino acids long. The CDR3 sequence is CATWGVRGYTF. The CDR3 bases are TGTGCCACCTGGGGCGTTCGGGGCTACACCTTC.

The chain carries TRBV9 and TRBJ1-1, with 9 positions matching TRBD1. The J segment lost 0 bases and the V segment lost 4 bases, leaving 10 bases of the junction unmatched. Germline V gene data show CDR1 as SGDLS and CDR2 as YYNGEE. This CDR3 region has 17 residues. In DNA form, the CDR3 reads TGTGCCAGCAGCCCCCGGGACAGGGTTTGGATGAACACTGAAGCTTTCTTT. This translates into CASSPRDRVWMNTEAFF.

The CDR3 bases are TGCAGCGTTGTCGGCAGGGAAACTGAAGCTTTCTTT. Protein product: CSVVGRETEAFF. V and J are TRBV29-1 and TRBJ1-1; the D gene is possibly TRBD1 (5 bases). This CDR3 has 12 amino acids. Germline-derived CDR1 and CDR2 are SQVTM and ANQGSEA. Trimming stripped 4 bases from V and 5 bases from J, with 11 bases between.

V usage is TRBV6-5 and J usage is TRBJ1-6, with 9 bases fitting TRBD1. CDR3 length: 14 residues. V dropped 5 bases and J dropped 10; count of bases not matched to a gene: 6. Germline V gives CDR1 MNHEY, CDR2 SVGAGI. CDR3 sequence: CASSKGQGGSPLHF. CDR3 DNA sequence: TGTGCCAGCAGTAAGGGACAGGGAGGCTCACCCCTCCACTTT.

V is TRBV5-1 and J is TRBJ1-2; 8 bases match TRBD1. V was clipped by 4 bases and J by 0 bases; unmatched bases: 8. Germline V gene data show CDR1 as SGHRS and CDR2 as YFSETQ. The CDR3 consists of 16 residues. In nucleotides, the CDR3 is TGCGCCAGCAGCCGGACAGGGTACAGATCTAACTATGGCTACACCTTC. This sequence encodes CASSRTGYRSNYGYTF.